The text below deals with one T cell receptor beta chain. No antigen is known for it. This sample's treatment: approximately nine-day PBMC culture with coronavirus spike peptide pools or control peptides (ViraFEST assay). This sample was included in a study of vaccination and CD4 T cells after COVID-19. The study sequenced cultured CD4+ T cell DNA using the Oncomine TCR Beta short-read assay. One entry per CDR3 protein results from TCRdb running MiXCR on the PCR reads. The table has 9,500 to 12,000 distinct CDR3 sequences, under 30% seen once. Germline V gives CDR1 MDHEN, CDR2 SYDVKM. V shed 11 bases, J shed 2 bases, and the junction held 11 bases outside the gene matches. This CDR3 is 14 amino acids long.

The gene calls are TRBV28 and TRBJ2-5; 7 nucleotides match TRBD1. The material sequenced was CD4+ T cells from blood, cultured in vitro, taken after SARS-CoV-2 vaccination. This sequence originates from a human donor who had recovered from COVID-19. CDR3 amino acids: CASQTGLGQETQYF. In nucleotides, the CDR3 is TGTGCCTCCCAGACAGGGTTGGGACAAGAGACCCAGTACTTC. The full variable domain, its missing parts supplied by reference TRBV28 and TRBJ2-5, is DVKVTQSSRYLVKRTGEKVFLECVQDMDHENMFWYRQDPGLGLRLIYFSYDVKMKEKGDIPEGYSVSREKKERFSLILESASTNQTSMYLCASQTGLGQETQYFGPGTRLLVL.